The rows below give T cell receptor beta chains drawn from one sample of a study of blood T cell repertoires in COVID-19. Only in-frame clones appear in the TCRdb table, and some are missing; sequencing was by immunoSEQ multiplex PCR. The table has some 300,000 clones, around 89% seen once. Input material: peripheral blood. Receptors originate from a woman in her 30s who had recovered from COVID-19. CDR3s include the opening cysteine and the closing phenylalanine or tryptophan. A D gene is named only where the DNA matches it firmly. Expanded clones are given a class, and other clones once, few, many or no size at all.

clone_size	v_call	d_call	j_call	cdr3_nt	cdr3_aa
-	TRBV29-1	-	TRBJ2-3	TGCAGCGTTGATCCAGGCTCAGATACGCAGTATTTT	CSVDPGSDTQYF
-	TRBV4-3	-	TRBJ1-1	TGCGCCAGCAGCCAGGACGGCAGGGTGGACACTGAAGCTTTCTTT	CASSQDGRVDTEAFF
-	TRBV9	TRBD1	TRBJ1-6	TGTGCCAGCAGCCCCTCCGGGACAGCTAATTCACCCCTCCACTTT	CASSPSGTANSPLHF
-	TRBV11-2	-	TRBJ1-5	TGTGCCAGCAGCTTAGAGGTAGCTCAGCCCCAGCATTTT	CASSLEVAQPQHF
-	TRBV5-1	TRBD2	TRBJ2-3	TGCGCCAGCAGCTTGGTTGGCGGGGGGGCGGATACGCAGTATTTT	CASSLVGGGADTQYF
once	TRBV6-5	TRBD1	TRBJ2-7	TGTGCCAGCAGAAACAGGGGAAACCCCTACGAGCAGTACTTC	CASRNRGNPYEQYF
-	TRBV6-4	-	TRBJ1-1	TGTGCCAGCAGTGACCCGCTGAGGAGGGTCAACACTGAAGCTTTCTTT	CASSDPLRRVNTEAFF
-	TRBV21-1	-	TRBJ1-1	TGTGCCAGCAAGACAAGTCAGTTGAACACTGAAGCTTTCTTT	CASKTSQLNTEAFF
-	TRBV7-2	-	TRBJ1-6	TGTGCCAGCAGCTCTCGGGCTGTTGGAGGTAATTCACCCCTCCACTTT	CASSSRAVGGNSPLHF
-	TRBV7-2	-	TRBJ1-2	TGTGCCAGCAGCTTAGGAGGCGTTAAAGGCTATGGCTACACCTTC	CASSLGGVKGYGYTF
few	TRBV28	TRBD1	TRBJ1-1	TGTGCCAGCAGTTTTAAAAAATTGACAGGGACCTTCGAGATGAACACTGAAGCTTTCTTT	CASSFKKLTGTFEMNTEAFF
few	TRBV28	-	TRBJ1-1	TGTGCCAGAATACTAGGGCAGGAGAACACTGAAGCTTTCTTT	CARILGQENTEAFF
-	TRBV28	TRBD2	TRBJ2-5	TGTGCCAGCAGTTTCACTAGCGGGGTGGAGTGGCAAGAGACCCAGTACTTC	CASSFTSGVEWQETQYF
-	TRBV28	-	TRBJ1-6	TGTGCCAGCAGCCCCCCGGTGGATTCACCCCTCCACTTT	CASSPPVDSPLHF
-	TRBV6-2/TRBV6-3	TRBD1	TRBJ2-7	TGTGCCAGCAGTTACGGACAGGGGGCGGAGGAGCAGTACTTC	CASSYGQGAEEQYF
-	TRBV7-9	-	TRBJ2-7	TGTGCCAGCAGCTTATCGGTGACCTACGAGCAGTACTTC	CASSLSVTYEQYF
-	TRBV18	-	TRBJ1-2	TGTGCCAGCTCACAAGCACAGCTACCTAACTATGGCTACACCTTC	CASSQAQLPNYGYTF
-	TRBV7-2	-	TRBJ2-7	TGTGCCAGCAGCTTAGTGACAGGAGGATACGAGCAGTACTTC	CASSLVTGGYEQYF
-	TRBV19	TRBD2	TRBJ2-3	TGTGCCAGTAGCGTAGCGGGGGGGCCGGATACGCAGTATTTT	CASSVAGGPDTQYF
-	TRBV6-5	-	TRBJ2-1	TGTGCCAGCAGTTCCCGGACAGGGAGGGATGAGCAGTTCTTC	CASSSRTGRDEQFF
-	TRBV27	TRBD1	TRBJ1-3	TGTGCCAGCAGTTTGATCAGGGGGCCTGGAAACACCATATATTTT	CASSLIRGPGNTIYF
-	TRBV4-2	-	TRBJ2-3	TGTGCCAGCAGCCAAGATATGGGGGGAATCACAGATACGCAGTATTTT	CASSQDMGGITDTQYF
-	TRBV7-2	TRBD1	TRBJ1-1	TGTGCCAGCAGCTTTGCGGGACAGTTGAACACTGAAGCTTTCTTT	CASSFAGQLNTEAFF
few	TRBV20-1	TRBD1	TRBJ1-6	TGCAGTGCTAGTAGGGGGCAAGGGGATTCACCCCTCCACTTT	CSASRGQGDSPLHF
-	TRBV30	-	TRBJ2-1	TGTGCCTGGAGTGTACTAAATGAGCAGTTCTTC	CAWSVLNEQFF
-	TRBV25-1	-	TRBJ1-1	TGTGCCAGCAGTGAAACCGGGACACGGCTTAACACTGAAGCTTTCTTT	CASSETGTRLNTEAFF
-	TRBV7-8	TRBD1	TRBJ2-7	TGTGCCAGCAGCTTTAGTCGGGACAGGGGATCCTACGAGCAGTACTTC	CASSFSRDRGSYEQYF
few	TRBV7-2	-	TRBJ1-4	TGTGCCAGCAGCTTAGCCAGGGATGAAAAACTGTTTTTT	CASSLARDEKLFF
-	TRBV29-1	-	TRBJ2-7	TGCAGCGTTCGAGTAACCTACGAGCAGTACTTC	CSVRVTYEQYF
-	TRBV29-1	-	TRBJ2-3	TGCAGCGTTTCCTCGGGGGGCACAGATACGCAGTATTTT	CSVSSGGTDTQYF
-	TRBV5-1	-	TRBJ1-6	TGCGCCAGCAGCTTGGAAGCTGGTCGTACCTCACCCCTCCACTTT	CASSLEAGRTSPLHF
-	TRBV5-6	-	TRBJ1-2	TGTGCCAGCAGCCTGGGAGGTCGGGATGATGATGGCTACACCTTC	CASSLGGRDDDGYTF
-	TRBV24-1	-	TRBJ1-2	TGTGCCACCAGTGACCGCGGGACGGACTATGGCTACACCTTC	CATSDRGTDYGYTF
-	TRBV28	-	TRBJ1-2	TGTGCCAGCATTAAGGGAGGTAACTATGGCTACACCTTC	CASIKGGNYGYTF
-	TRBV6-1	TRBD1	TRBJ2-2	TGTGCCAGCAGTGAGAGGGGGCTTACCGGGGAGCTGTTTTTT	CASSERGLTGELFF
-	TRBV18	-	TRBJ2-2	TGTGCCAGCTCACCATCCAGCGTGCACACCGGGGAGCTGTTTTTT	CASSPSSVHTGELFF
-	TRBV6-5	TRBD2	TRBJ2-7	TGTGCCAGCGGAAGGACTAGAGCCTACGAGCAGTACTTC	CASGRTRAYEQYF
-	TRBV2	-	TRBJ2-2	TGTGCCAGCACGAAAGGACTTGCGGGGCCCGGGGAGCTGTTTTTT	CASTKGLAGPGELFF
-	TRBV27	TRBD2	TRBJ2-7	TGTGCCAGCAGTTTTTCCGGGGGGGCCTACGAGCAGTACTTC	CASSFSGGAYEQYF
-	TRBV29-1	TRBD1	TRBJ2-6	TGCAGCGTACGGGGACAGGGCTCCTCTGGGGCCAACGTCCTGACTTTC	CSVRGQGSSGANVLTF
-	TRBV30	-	TRBJ2-3	TGTGCCTGGAGTTCCGGAGATACGCAGTATTTT	CAWSSGDTQYF
-	TRBV7-9	-	TRBJ1-5	TGTGCCAGCAGCTTACAGGGGCTCAATCAGCCCCAGCATTTT	CASSLQGLNQPQHF
-	TRBV6-2/TRBV6-3	-	TRBJ2-1	TGTGCCAGCAGTCAAGGGGGTTACGACAATGAGCAGTTCTTC	CASSQGGYDNEQFF
-	TRBV7-2	TRBD1	TRBJ1-2	TGTGCCAGCAGCGAACAGGGGGCTGGTAACTATGGCTACACCTTC	CASSEQGAGNYGYTF
-	TRBV15	-	TRBJ2-2	TGTGCCACCAGCAGAGGTCCCCCGACCAGGGGCACCGGGGAGCTGTTTTTT	CATSRGPPTRGTGELFF
-	TRBV14	-	TRBJ1-3	TGTGCCAGCAGCCCAACGAGGAGCGCCATATATTTT	CASSPTRSAIYF
few	TRBV5-4	TRBD2	TRBJ2-1	TGTGCCAGCAGCTCTCGGGGGGGCGGCCACAATGAGCAGTTCTTC	CASSSRGGGHNEQFF
-	TRBV7-9	-	TRBJ1-2	TGTGCCAGCAGCTTAGCCCAGAACTATGGCTACACCTTC	CASSLAQNYGYTF